The present TCR beta chain was sequenced within a study of blood T cell repertoires in COVID-19. Method: immunoSEQ multiplex PCR; TCRdb's copy keeps in-frame clones and lacks some. In the table there are 150,000 to 200,000 clones, 85% of which are singletons. Looked up from germline, CDR1 is LGHDT and CDR2 is YNNKEL (reference sequence). V was trimmed by 2 bases and J by 6 bases, leaving 8 bases between them. The CDR3 is 12 residues long. The sequence was obtained from a human donor with acute or convalescent COVID-19. The donor label of this sample is uncertain. Sequencing used peripheral blood. V is TRBV3-1 (or the pseudogene TRBV3-2) and J is TRBJ2-7; D remains unclear. This CDR3 reads CASSQNTVEQYF. The CDR3 DNA sequence: TGTGCCAGCAGCCAAAATACGGTCGAGCAGTACTTC.